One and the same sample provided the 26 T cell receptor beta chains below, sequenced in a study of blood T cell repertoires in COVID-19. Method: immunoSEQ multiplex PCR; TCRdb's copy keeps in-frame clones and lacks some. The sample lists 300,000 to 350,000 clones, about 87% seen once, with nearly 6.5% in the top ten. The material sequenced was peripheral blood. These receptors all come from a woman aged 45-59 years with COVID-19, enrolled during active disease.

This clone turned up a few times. Here the CDR3 DNA reads TGTGCCAGCAGCATCCCATCCACAGGGGCCTACGAGCAGTACTTC. As protein: CASSIPSTGAYEQYF. This chain links TRBV11-2 with TRBJ2-7; 7 bases align to TRBD1. This CDR3 spans 15 amino acids. The V segment lost 5 bases and the J segment 2 bases; nucleotides outside the gene matches: 9. Germline V lookup: CDR1 SGHAT, CDR2 FQNNGV. Full variable domain (outside the CDR3, taken from reference TRBV11-2 and TRBJ2-7): EAGVAQSPRYKIIEKRQSVAFWCNPISGHATLYWYQQILGQGPKLLIQFQNNGVVDDSQLPKDRFSAERLKGVDSTLKIQPAKLEDSAVYLCASSIPSTGAYEQYFGPGTRLTVT.

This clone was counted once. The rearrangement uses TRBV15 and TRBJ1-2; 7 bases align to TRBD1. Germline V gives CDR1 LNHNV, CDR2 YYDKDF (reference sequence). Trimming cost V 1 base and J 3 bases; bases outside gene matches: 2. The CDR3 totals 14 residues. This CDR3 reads CATSRGGTDYGYTF. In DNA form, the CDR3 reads TGTGCCACCAGCAGAGGTGGGACAGACTATGGCTACACCTTC.

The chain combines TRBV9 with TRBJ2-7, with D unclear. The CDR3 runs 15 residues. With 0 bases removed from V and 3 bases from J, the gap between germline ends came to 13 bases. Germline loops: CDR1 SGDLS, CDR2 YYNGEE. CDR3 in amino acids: CASSVVLRFDYEQYF. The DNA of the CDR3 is TGTGCCAGCAGCGTAGTCTTGCGTTTCGACTACGAGCAGTACTTC.

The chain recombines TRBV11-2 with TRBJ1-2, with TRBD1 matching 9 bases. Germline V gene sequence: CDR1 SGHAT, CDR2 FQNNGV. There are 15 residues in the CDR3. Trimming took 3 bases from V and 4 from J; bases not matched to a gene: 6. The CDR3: CASSLTGTGTYGYTF. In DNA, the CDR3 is TGTGCCAGCAGCTTGACCGGGACAGGGACCTATGGCTACACCTTC.

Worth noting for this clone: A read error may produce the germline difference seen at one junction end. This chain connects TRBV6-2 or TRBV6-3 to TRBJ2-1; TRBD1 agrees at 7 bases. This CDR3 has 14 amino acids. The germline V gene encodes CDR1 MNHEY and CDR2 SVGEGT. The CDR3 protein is CVSSPKRGHNEQFF. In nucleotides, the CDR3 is TGTGTCAGCAGTCCCAAGAGGGGGCACAATGAGCAGTTCTTC.

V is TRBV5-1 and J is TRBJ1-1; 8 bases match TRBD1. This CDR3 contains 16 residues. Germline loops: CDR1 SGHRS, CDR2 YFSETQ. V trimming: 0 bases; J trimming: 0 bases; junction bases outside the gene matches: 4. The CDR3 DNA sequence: TGCGCCAGCAGCTTGGAGGGGACAGGCCTGAACACTGAAGCTTTCTTT. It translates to CASSLEGTGLNTEAFF.

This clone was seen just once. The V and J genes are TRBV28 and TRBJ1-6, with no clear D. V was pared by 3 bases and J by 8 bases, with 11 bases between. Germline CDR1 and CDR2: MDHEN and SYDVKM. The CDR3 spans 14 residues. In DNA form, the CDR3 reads TGTGCCAGCAGTTTTCGGGTGATAGATTCACCCCTCCACTTT. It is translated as CASSFRVIDSPLHF.

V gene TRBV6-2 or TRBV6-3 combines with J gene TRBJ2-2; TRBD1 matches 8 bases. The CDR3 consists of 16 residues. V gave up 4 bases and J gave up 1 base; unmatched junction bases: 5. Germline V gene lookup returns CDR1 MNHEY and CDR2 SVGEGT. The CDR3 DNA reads TGTGCCAGCAGTTCCACCGGGACAGGGAACACCGGGGAGCTGTTTTTT. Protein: CASSSTGTGNTGELFF.

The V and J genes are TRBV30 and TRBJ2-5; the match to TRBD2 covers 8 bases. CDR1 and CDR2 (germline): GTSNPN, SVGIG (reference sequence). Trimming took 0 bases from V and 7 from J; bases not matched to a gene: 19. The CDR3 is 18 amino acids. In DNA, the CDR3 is TGTGCCTGGAGTGTACAAAGGAGGGCGGGAGGCCGGGGAGGGACCCAGTACTTC. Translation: CAWSVQRRAGGRGGTQYF.

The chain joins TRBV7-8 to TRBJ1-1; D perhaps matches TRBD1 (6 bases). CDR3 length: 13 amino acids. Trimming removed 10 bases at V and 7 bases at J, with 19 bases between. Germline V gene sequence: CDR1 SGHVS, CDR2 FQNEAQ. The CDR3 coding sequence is TGTGCCACCCGAAATAATAACAGGGATGAAGCTTTCTTT. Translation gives CATRNNNRDEAFF. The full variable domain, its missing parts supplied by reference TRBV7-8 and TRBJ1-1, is GAGVSQSPRYKVAKRGQDVALRCDPISGHVSLFWYQQALGQGPEFLTYFQNEAQLDKSGLPSDRFFAERPEGSVSTLKIQRTQQEDSAVYLCATRNNNRDEAFFGQGTRLTVV.

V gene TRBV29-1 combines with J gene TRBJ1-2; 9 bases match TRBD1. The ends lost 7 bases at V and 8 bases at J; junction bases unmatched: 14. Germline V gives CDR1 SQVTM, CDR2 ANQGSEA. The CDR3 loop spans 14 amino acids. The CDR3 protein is CSAGPGQGVGGYTF. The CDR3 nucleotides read TGCAGCGCCGGTCCGGGACAGGGAGTTGGGGGCTACACCTTC.

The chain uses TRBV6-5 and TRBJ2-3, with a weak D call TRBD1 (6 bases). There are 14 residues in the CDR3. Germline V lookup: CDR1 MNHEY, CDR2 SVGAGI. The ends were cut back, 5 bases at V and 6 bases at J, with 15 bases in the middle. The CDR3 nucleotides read TGTGCCAGCAGTAGGGGGACCTCTAAGGATACGCAGTATTTT. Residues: CASSRGTSKDTQYF.

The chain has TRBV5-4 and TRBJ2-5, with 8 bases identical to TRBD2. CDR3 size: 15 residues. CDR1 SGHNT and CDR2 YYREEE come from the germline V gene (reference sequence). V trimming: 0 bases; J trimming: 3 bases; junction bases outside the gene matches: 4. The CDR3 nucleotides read TGTGCCAGCAGCTTGGGTGGACTAGCAAAAGAGACCCAGTACTTC. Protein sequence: CASSLGGLAKETQYF. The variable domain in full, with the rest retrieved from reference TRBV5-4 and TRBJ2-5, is ETGVTQSPTHLIKTRGQQVTLRCSSQSGHNTVSWYQQALGQGPQFIFQYYREEENGRGNFPPRFSGLQFPNYSSELNVNALELDDSALYLCASSLGGLAKETQYFGPGTRLLVL.

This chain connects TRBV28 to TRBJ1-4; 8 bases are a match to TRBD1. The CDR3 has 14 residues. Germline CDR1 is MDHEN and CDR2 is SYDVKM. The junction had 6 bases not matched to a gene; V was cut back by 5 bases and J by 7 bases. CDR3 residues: CASSVTGVTEKLFF. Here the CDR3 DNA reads TGTGCCAGCAGTGTGACAGGGGTTACTGAAAAACTGTTTTTT.

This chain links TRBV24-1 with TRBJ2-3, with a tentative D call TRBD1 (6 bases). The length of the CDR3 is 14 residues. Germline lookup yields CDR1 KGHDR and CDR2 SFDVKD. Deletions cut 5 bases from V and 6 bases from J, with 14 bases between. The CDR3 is CATSGITGPDTQYF. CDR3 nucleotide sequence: TGTGCCACCAGTGGCATCACAGGGCCCGATACGCAGTATTTT.

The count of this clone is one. The CDR3 coding sequence is TGTGCTAGTGGTCCGGGACTAGCGGGAAACTACAATGAGCAGTTCTTC. This translates into CASGPGLAGNYNEQFF. J is TRBJ2-1 and V is TRBV12-5, with 13 positions matching TRBD2. CDR3 length: 16 amino acids. V gave up 5 bases and J gave up 3 bases; unmatched junction bases: 4. The germline gives CDR1 LGHNT, CDR2 FRNRAP.

CDR3 DNA: TGTGCCAGCAGTTACCGGGAAGACTACGAGCAGTACTTC. Translated: CASSYREDYEQYF. V is TRBV6-5 and J is TRBJ2-7; the D gene is possibly TRBD2 (5 bases). The CDR3 sequence is 13 residues long. Trimming pared 2 bases from V and 3 bases from J, leaving 8 bases between. Germline V gene lookup returns CDR1 MNHEY and CDR2 SVGAGI.

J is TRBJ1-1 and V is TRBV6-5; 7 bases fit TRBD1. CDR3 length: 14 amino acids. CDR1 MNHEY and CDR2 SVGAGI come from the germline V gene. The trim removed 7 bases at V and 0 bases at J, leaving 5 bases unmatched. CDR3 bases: TGTGCCAGCAACCCGGGACAGCTGAACACTGAAGCTTTCTTT. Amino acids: CASNPGQLNTEAFF.

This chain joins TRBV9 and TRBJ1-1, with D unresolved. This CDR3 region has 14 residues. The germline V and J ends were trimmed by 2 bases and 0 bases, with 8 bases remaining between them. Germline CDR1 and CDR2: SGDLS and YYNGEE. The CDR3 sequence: CASSVTLLNTEAFF. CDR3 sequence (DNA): TGTGCCAGCAGCGTGACACTTCTGAACACTGAAGCTTTCTTT.

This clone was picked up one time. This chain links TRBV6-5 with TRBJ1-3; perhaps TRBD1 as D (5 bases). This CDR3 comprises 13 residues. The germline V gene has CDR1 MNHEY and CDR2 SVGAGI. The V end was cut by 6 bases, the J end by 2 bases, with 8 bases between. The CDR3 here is CASSTGTGNTIYF. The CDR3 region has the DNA TGTGCCAGCAGCACAGGAACTGGAAACACCATATATTTT.

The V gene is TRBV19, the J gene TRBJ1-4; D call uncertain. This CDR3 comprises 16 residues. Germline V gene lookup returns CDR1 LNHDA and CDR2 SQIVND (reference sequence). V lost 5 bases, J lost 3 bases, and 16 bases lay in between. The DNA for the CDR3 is TGTGCCAGTAGTTCCGACCGGGAAGGCGCTAATGAAAAACTGTTTTTT. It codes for CASSSDREGANEKLFF.

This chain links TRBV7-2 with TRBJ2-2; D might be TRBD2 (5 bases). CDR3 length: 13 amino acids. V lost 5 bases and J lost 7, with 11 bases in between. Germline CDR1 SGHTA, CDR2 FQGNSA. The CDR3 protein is CASSLWTVGELFF. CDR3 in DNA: TGTGCCAGCAGCCTGTGGACTGTCGGGGAGCTGTTTTTT.

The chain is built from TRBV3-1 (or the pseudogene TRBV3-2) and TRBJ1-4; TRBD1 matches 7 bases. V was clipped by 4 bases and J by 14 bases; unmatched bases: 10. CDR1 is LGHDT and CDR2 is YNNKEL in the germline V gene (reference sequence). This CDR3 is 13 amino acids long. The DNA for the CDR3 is TGTGCCAGCAGCCCCCGACAGGGCCGGTTTCTGTTTTTT. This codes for CASSPRQGRFLFF.

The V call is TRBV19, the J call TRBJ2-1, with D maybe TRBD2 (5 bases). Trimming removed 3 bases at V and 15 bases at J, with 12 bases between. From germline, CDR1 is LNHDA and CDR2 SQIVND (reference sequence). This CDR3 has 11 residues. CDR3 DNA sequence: TGTGCCAGTAGTATTCTCGCTAGCATGTTCTTC. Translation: CASSILASMFF.

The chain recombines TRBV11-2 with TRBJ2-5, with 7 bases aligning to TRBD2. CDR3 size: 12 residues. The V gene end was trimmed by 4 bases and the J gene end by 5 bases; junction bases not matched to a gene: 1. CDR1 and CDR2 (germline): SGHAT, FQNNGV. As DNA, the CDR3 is TGTGCCAGCAGCTCCGGGGGGGAGACCCAGTACTTC. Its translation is CASSSGGETQYF.

In nucleotides, the CDR3 is TGTGCCAGCAGTGAGCTACCCGGTCGGGGTGGAAAACTGTTTTTT. Residues: CASSELPGRGGKLFF. The V gene is TRBV6-1, the J gene TRBJ1-4, with D unresolved. With 3 bases removed from V and 10 bases from J, the gap between germline ends came to 18 bases. CDR3 length: 15 amino acids. Per the germline V gene, CDR1 is MNHNS and CDR2 is SASEGT.